This TCR beta chain was obtained from a study of T cell responses to AZD1222 COVID-19 vaccine. Overall study results and limits: Variant regions that are unmutated are reportedly the target of nearly half of spike-specific TCRs. Scientists sampled the repertoires only once the peak T cell response had passed. Donors were mostly white British, more females; clonal diversity possibly underestimated.

The CDR3 consists of 12 residues. Per germline, CDR1 KGHSH and CDR2 LQKENI. Remarks on this clone: Its specificity is not known. The junction differs from germline at one of its ends, possibly a read error.

The repertoire was sequenced with immunoSEQ multiplex PCR; TCRdb's copy has only in-frame clones and lacks some. This sample has 250,000 to 300,000 clones, with about 94% found just once. Second-dose intervals of approximately 4 or approximately 12 weeks were pooled. Sequenced material: peripheral blood, taken 28 days after the second AZD1222 dose. The clonotype comes from an adult who received the AZD1222 COVID-19 vaccine. The chain combines TRBV18 with TRBJ1-2; 8 nucleotides match TRBD1. This chain's CDR3 is CATSRGLDPYLF. CDR3 sequence (DNA): TGTGCCACCTCCAGGGGGCTAGATCCCTATCTTTTC.